These 12 T cell receptor beta chains share one sample of origin, sequenced in a study of blood T cells in healthy people across ages. A J-beta primer mix and a sample-barcoded 5' primer were used in a second PCR of roughly 7 to 12 cycles. TCRdb itself ran the 5' RACE reads through MiXCR, one entry per CDR3 protein. This sample has some 1.5 million distinct CDR3 sequences, with 25% to 30% found just once. The sample taken for sequencing was blood. The receptors originated from a woman aged 25 to 39 in good health.

The gene calls are TRBV24-1 and TRBJ2-4; 9 bases align to TRBD1. V lost 2 bases, J lost 13 bases, and 17 bases stayed unmatched. CDR1 is KGHDR and CDR2 is SFDVKD in the germline V gene. The CDR3 consists of 17 residues. This chain's CDR3 is CATSDYITGGAYNEQYF. CDR3 nucleotide sequence: TGTGCCACCAGTGATTACATAACAGGGGGCGCGTACAATGAGCAGTACTTC.

This clonotype was seen a handful of times. The chain carries TRBV3-1 and TRBJ1-2; the D gene is possibly TRBD1 (5 bases). V was trimmed by 1 base and J by 4 bases, leaving 13 bases between them. Germline CDR1 is LGHDT and CDR2 is YNNKEL (reference sequence). The CDR3 is made up of 15 amino acids. The CDR3 bases are TGTGCCAGCAGCCAAGGGAGGGGAGTTGGCTATGGCTACACCTTC. Translated: CASSQGRGVGYGYTF.

Of note for this clonotype: A read error may account for a junction end that differs from germline. The chain employs TRBV6-4 and TRBJ2-6; D is possibly TRBD1 (6 bases). CDR1 and CDR2 from the germline V gene are MRHNA and SNTAGT. The CDR3 contains 16 residues. The CDR3 here is CASDWTVPSRANVLTF. Written as DNA, the CDR3 is TGTGCCAGCGATTGGACAGTCCCCTCTAGGGCCAACGTCCTGACTTTC.

There are a few counts of this clonotype. The chain combines TRBV11-2 with TRBJ2-3; D is possibly TRBD2 (7 bases). CDR3 size: 17 residues. Germline CDR1 is SGHAT and CDR2 is FQNNGV. V was clipped by 5 bases and J by 2 bases, with 20 bases between them. CDR3 sequence reads: CASSQGGANTATDTQYF. CDR3 coding DNA: TGTGCCAGCAGCCAAGGGGGGGCAAATACTGCCACAGATACGCAGTATTTT.

The chain employs TRBV12-3 or TRBV12-4 and TRBJ1-2, with a tentative D call TRBD1 (6 bases). CDR3 length equals 15 residues. With 2 bases removed from V and 8 bases from J, the gap between germline ends came to 18 bases. As DNA, the CDR3 is TGTGCCAGCAGTTTATGGGGGGGCGCGGGAGGAGGCTACACCTTC. Translated: CASSLWGGAGGGYTF.

The chain is built from TRBV7-2 and TRBJ2-5; the match to TRBD2 covers 8 bases. The CDR3 consists of 15 residues. The V segment lost 5 bases and the J segment 1 base; nucleotides outside the gene matches: 6. Germline V gene data show CDR1 as SGHTA and CDR2 as FQGNSA. The CDR3 nucleotides are TGTGCCAGCAGCCCTAGCGGGTATACCCAAGAGACCCAGTACTTC. Its protein is CASSPSGYTQETQYF.

The chain carries TRBV7-2 and TRBJ2-1; D may match TRBD1 or TRBD2 (6 bases each). The length of the CDR3 is 13 residues. V was cut by 5 bases and J by 8 bases, with 13 bases left in between. In germline, CDR1 is SGHTA, CDR2 FQGNSA. The CDR3 spells CASSAGQWDEQFF. Here the CDR3 DNA reads TGTGCCAGCAGCGCGGGACAATGGGATGAGCAGTTCTTC. The full variable domain, rest sourced from reference TRBV7-2 and TRBJ2-1, is GAGVSQSPSNKVTEKGKDVELRCDPISGHTALYWYRQSLGQGLEFLIYFQGNSAPDKSGLPSDRFSAERTGGSVSTLTIQRTQQEDSAVYLCASSAGQWDEQFFGPGTRLTVL.

The chain uses TRBV5-1 and TRBJ1-1; 7 nucleotides match TRBD1. CDR1 is SGHRS and CDR2 is YFSETQ in the germline V gene. J was trimmed by 6 bases and V by 5 bases; bases with no gene match: 7. There are 13 residues in the CDR3. As DNA, the CDR3 is TGCGCCAGCAGATCCGACAGGGCGGCTGAAGCTTTCTTT. It codes for CASRSDRAAEAFF.

This chain connects TRBV7-9 to TRBJ1-2; unclear D gene. Trimming shortened V by 3 bases and J by 6 bases, and 14 bases separated the two germline ends. In germline, CDR1 is SEHNR, CDR2 FQNEAQ (reference sequence). This CDR3 has 14 residues. Here the CDR3 DNA reads TGTGCCAGCAGCTTTAGCCCTGTCGGGCATGGCTACACCTTC. It encodes CASSFSPVGHGYTF.

This clonotype was seen many times. The chain uses TRBV15 and TRBJ2-7; the D is unclear. With 0 bases removed from V and 2 bases from J, the gap between germline ends came to 8 bases. Germline values: CDR1 LNHNV, CDR2 YYDKDF (reference sequence). The CDR3 consists of 14 residues. CDR3 bases: TGTGCCACCAGCAGAGATTCAACAGCCTACGAGCAGTACTTC. The encoded protein is CATSRDSTAYEQYF. The entire variable domain, with the rest obtained from reference TRBV15 and TRBJ2-7, is as follows: DAMVIQNPRYQVTQFGKPVTLSCSQTLNHNVMYWYQQKSSQAPKLLFHYYDKDFNNEADTPDNFQSRRPNTSFCFLDIRSPGLGDTAMYLCATSRDSTAYEQYFGPGTRLTVT.

This clonotype has a handful of counts. The gene calls are TRBV7-2 and TRBJ2-7, with unresolved D. The CDR3 spans 14 residues. The V and J ends lost 1 base and 2 bases respectively, with 9 bases between them. Germline CDR1 and CDR2: SGHTA and FQGNSA. CDR3 sequence: CASSLDPSAYEQYF. The CDR3, as DNA: TGTGCCAGCAGCTTAGACCCGTCAGCCTACGAGCAGTACTTC.

This clonotype was observed a few times. The rearrangement joins TRBV7-9 to TRBJ2-1, with unresolved D. V lost 1 base to trimming and J lost 6 bases, with 13 bases between them. The germline CDR1 and CDR2 sequences are SEHNR and FQNEAQ (reference sequence). This CDR3 spans 15 amino acids. DNA of the CDR3: TGTGCCAGCAGCTTAGAGCGCCTCTCCCCCAATGAGCAGTTCTTC. As protein: CASSLERLSPNEQFF.